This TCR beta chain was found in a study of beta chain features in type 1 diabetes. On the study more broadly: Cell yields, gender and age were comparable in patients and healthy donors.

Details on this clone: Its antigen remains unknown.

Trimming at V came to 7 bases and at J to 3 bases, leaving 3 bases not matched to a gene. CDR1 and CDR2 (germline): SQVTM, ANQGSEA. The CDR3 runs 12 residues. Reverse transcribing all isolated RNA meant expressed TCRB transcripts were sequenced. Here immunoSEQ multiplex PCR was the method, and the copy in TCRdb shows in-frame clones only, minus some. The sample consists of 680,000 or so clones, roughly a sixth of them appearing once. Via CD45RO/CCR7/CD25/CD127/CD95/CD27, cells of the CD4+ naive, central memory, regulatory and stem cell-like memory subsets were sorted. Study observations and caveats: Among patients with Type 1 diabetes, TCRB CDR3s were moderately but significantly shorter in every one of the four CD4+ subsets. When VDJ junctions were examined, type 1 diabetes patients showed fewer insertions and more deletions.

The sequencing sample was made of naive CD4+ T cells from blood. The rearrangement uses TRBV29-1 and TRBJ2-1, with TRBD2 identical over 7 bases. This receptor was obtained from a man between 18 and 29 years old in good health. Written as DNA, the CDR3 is TGCAGCGGACTAGCCCGCTACAATGAGCAGTTCTTC. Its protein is CSGLARYNEQFF.